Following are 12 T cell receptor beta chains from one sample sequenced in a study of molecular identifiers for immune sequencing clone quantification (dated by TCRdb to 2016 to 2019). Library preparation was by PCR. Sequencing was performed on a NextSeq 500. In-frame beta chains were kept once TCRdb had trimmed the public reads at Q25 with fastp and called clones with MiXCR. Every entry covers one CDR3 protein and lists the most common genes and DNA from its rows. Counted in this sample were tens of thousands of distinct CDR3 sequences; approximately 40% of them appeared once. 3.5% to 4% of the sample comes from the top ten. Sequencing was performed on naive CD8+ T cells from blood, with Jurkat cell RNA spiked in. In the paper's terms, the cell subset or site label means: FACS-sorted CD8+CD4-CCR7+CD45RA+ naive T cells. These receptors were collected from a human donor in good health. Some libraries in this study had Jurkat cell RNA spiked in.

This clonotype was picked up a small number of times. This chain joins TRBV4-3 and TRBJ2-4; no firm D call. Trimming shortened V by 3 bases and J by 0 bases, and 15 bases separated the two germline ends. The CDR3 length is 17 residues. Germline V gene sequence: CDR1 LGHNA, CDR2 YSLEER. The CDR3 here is CASSHAWVALAKNIQYF. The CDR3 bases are TGCGCCAGCAGCCATGCATGGGTGGCCTTAGCCAAAAACATTCAGTACTTC.

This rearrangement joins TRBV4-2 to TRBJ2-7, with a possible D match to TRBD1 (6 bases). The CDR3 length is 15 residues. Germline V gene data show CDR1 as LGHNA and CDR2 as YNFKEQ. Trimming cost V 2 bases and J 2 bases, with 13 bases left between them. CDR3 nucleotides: TGTGCCAGCAGCCAAACAGGGTCGAAAGCCTACGAGCAGTACTTC. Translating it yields CASSQTGSKAYEQYF.

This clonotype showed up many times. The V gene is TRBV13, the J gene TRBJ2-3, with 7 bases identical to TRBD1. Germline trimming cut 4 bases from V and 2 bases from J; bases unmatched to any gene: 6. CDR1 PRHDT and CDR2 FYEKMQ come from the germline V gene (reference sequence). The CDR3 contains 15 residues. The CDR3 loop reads CASSSTGLPTDTQYF. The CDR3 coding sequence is TGTGCCAGCAGCTCGACAGGGCTACCCACAGATACGCAGTATTTT.

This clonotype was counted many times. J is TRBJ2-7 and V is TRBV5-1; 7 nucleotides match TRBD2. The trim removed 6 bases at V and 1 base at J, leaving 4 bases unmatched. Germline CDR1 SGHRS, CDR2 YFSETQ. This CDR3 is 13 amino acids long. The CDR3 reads CASKSRESYEQYF. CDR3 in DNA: TGCGCCAGCAAGTCGCGGGAGTCCTACGAGCAGTACTTC. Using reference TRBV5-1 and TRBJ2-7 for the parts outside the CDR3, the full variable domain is KAGVTQTPRYLIKTRGQQVTLSCSPISGHRSVSWYQQTPGQGLQFLFEYFSETQRNKGNFPGRFSGRQFSNSRSEMNVSTLELGDSALYLCASKSRESYEQYFGPGTRLTVT.

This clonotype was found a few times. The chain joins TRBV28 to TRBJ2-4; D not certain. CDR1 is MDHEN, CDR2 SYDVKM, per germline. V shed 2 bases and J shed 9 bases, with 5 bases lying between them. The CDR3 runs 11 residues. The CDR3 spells CASSLGSIQYF. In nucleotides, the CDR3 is TGTGCCAGCAGTTTAGGGTCCATTCAGTACTTC.

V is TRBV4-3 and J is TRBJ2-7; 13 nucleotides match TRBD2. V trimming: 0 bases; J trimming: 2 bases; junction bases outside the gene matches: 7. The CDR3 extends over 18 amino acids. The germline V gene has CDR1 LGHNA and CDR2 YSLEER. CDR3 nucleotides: TGCGCCAGCAGCCAAGATTTTAGGGGACTAGCGGGGACCTACGAGCAGTACTTC. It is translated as CASSQDFRGLAGTYEQYF.

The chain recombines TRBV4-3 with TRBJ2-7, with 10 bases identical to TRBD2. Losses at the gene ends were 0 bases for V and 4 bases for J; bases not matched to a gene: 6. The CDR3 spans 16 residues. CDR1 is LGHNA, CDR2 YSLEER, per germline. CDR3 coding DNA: TGCGCCAGCAGCCAAGACACCCAGCGGGAGGGTTACGAGCAGTACTTC. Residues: CASSQDTQREGYEQYF.

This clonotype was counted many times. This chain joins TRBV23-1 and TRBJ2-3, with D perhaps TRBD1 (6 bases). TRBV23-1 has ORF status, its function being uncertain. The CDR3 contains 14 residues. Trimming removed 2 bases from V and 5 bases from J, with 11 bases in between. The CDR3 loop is CASSQNRVEDTQYF. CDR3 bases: TGCGCCAGCAGTCAAAACAGGGTTGAAGATACGCAGTATTTT.

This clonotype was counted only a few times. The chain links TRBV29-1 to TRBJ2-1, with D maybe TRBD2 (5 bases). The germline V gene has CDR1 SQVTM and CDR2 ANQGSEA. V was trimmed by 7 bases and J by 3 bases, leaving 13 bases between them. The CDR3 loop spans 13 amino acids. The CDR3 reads CSAGLEGYNEQFF. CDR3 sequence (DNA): TGCAGCGCTGGGCTCGAGGGCTACAATGAGCAGTTCTTC.

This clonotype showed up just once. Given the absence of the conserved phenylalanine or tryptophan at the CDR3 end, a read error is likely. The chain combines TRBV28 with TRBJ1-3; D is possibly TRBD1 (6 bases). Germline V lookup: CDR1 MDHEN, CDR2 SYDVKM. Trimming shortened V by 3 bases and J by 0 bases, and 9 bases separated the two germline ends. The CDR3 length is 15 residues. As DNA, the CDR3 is TGTGCCAGCAGTTTTTGGGGGCCCTCTGGAAACACCATATATTTA. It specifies CASSFWGPSGNTIYL.

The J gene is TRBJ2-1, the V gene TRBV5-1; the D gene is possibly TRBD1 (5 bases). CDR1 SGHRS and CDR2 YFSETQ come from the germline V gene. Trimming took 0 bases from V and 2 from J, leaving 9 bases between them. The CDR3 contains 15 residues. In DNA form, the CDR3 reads TGCGCCAGCAGCTTGGCAGGGTTCGCCTACAATGAGCAGTTCTTC. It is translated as CASSLAGFAYNEQFF.

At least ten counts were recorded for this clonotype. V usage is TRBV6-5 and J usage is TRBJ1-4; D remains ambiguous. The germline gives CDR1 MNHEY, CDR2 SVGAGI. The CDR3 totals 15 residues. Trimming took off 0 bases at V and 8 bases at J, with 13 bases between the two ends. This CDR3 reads CASSYSVAVGEKLFF. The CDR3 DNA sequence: TGTGCCAGCAGTTACTCCGTTGCCGTGGGCGAAAAACTGTTTTTT.